This TCR beta chain is from a study of CD8+CD57+ T cells in acquired aplastic anemia. Study overall: Sorting CD4+ and CD8+ cells gave DNA averaging about 3.1 ug.

TCR beta VDJ and CDR3 were profiled, and genomic DNA was the template. One entry per CDR3 protein results from TCRdb running MiXCR on the reads. The sample lists 250,000 to 300,000 distinct CDR3 sequences, approximately 55% occurring once. Germline V gene lookup returns CDR1 SNHLY and CDR2 FYNNEI. The length of the CDR3 is 13 residues. V was trimmed by 4 bases and J by 3 bases, leaving 9 bases between them. A note on this clonotype: No antigen is known for it.

Study-level points and caveats: The same twenty-nine CD8+ CDR3 sequences occurred in patients and in controls.

The chain employs TRBV2 and TRBJ1-1; D gene uncertain. This TCR was recovered from a human donor with severe aplastic anemia or a healthy control (not recorded which). Source material: sorted CD4+, CD8+, or CD8+CD57+ T cells (not recorded which) from PBMCs. CDR3 loop: CASSVSGYTEAFF. In DNA, the CDR3 is TGTGCCAGCAGTGTTTCGGGGTACACTGAAGCTTTCTTT. Drawing the rest from reference TRBV2 and TRBJ1-1, the complete variable domain is EPEVTQTPSHQVTQMGQEVILRCVPISNHLYFYWYRQILGQKVEFLVSFYNNEISEKSEIFDDQFSVERPDGSNFTLKIRSTKLEDSAMYFCASSVSGYTEAFFGQGTRLTVV.